This T cell receptor (beta chain) was retrieved from a study of tumor-infiltrating lymphocytes in primary liver carcinoma. Study details: Productive TCRbeta read yields ran from roughly 3.8 to 7.5 million per sample and were similar between tissues.

TCR beta cDNA was prepared out of roughly 490 ng total RNA by means of a constant-region primer. Amplification in three nested multiplex PCR rounds with slightly modified ARM-PCR gave rise to TCR beta libraries. It was with TRBV1-TRBV30 forward primers and a C-beta reverse primer that the first two PCR rounds were run, at 10 cycles each. MiXCR, run by TCRdb on the multiplex PCR reads, gives a single entry per CDR3 protein. Of about 200,000 distinct CDR3 sequences listed, approximately 64% are singletons. Points on this clonotype: No antigen is known for it. One end of the junction is discordant with germline, which a read error may explain.

The blood RNA (from unsorted whole blood) was obtained, and germline DNA was also extracted. Germline loops: CDR1 SGHAT, CDR2 FQNNGV. The CDR3 is 16 residues long. General study findings and limits: Tumor-adjacent and tumor-blood pairs displayed less overlap than did pairs of tumor regions.

This chain uses TRBV11-2 with TRBJ2-3; 7 bases align to TRBD2. Sample: peripheral blood. The receptor comes from a woman aged 60-75 years with primary liver carcinoma and hepatitis B virus infection. The CDR3 is CANSLVSSGIIDTQYF. The CDR3 DNA follows: TGTGCCAACAGCTTAGTTTCTAGCGGAATCATAGATACGCAGTATTTT.